The sequence of this T cell receptor beta chain was determined in a study of cytomegalovirus exposure and HLA in healthy donors. The germline CDR1 and CDR2 sequences are SGHRS and YFSETQ. Deletions cut 3 bases from V and 2 bases from J, with 14 bases between. CDR3 length equals 16 residues. Use of 60 Vbeta and 13 Jbeta primers characterized the PCR. Repertoires were generated with immunoSEQ multiplex PCR, while TCRdb's copy carries only in-frame clones and drops some. The sample includes under 200,000 clones, roughly 80% seen only once; the top ten take less than 9.5%. Overall study results and limits: Cytomegalovirus-associated TCR beta chains were listed, numbering roughly 150. Later examination showed HLA-associated TCR beta chains had greater clonal expansion than equally common others.

Of note for this clone: Antigen: not known.

The source material was PBMCs. This receptor was taken from a woman aged 40 to 50 in good health and CMV-seropositive. The chain has TRBV5-1 and TRBJ1-4; D is perhaps TRBD1 (6 bases). The DNA for the CDR3 is TGCGCCAGCAGCTCAAAAATTACAGGGACTAATGAAAAACTGTTTTTT. Translation: CASSSKITGTNEKLFF.